Below are 7 T cell receptor beta chains sequenced from a single sample in a study of blood T cell repertoires in COVID-19 (dated by TCRdb to about 2020). Library creation used the immunoSEQ multiplex PCR assay. Not all clones reach the TCRdb copy of this immuneACCESS table, which keeps in-frame sequences only. Checked studies attribute under half of the gap to unresolved V genes and leave the rest unexplained. This sample holds 250,000 to 300,000 clones; about 90% were observed only once. Jointly, the top ten make up 10% to 13% of the sample. Sequenced: peripheral blood. The origin of the receptors is a woman between 65 and 79 years old with COVID-19, enrolled during active disease.

This chain connects TRBV28 to TRBJ2-1, with D possibly TRBD2 on 7 matching bases. Germline V CDR1 and CDR2: MDHEN, SYDVKM. This CDR3 contains 13 residues. V lost 7 bases, J lost 6 bases, and 13 bases lay in between. The CDR3 sequence is CASIGGRVNEQFF. The CDR3 coding sequence is TGTGCCAGCATAGGGGGGAGGGTCAATGAGCAGTTCTTC.

The chain is built from TRBV9 and TRBJ1-5; perhaps TRBD1 as D (5 bases). The CDR3 loop spans 15 amino acids. The V end lost 0 bases, the J end lost 1 base, and 8 bases lay between the germline ends. Germline loops: CDR1 SGDLS, CDR2 YYNGEE. CDR3 bases: TGTGCCAGCAGCGTAGATGGGGCCAGCAATCAGCCCCAGCATTTT. This translates into CASSVDGASNQPQHF.

This chain uses TRBV5-1 with TRBJ2-1; TRBD2 aligns across 7 bases. The germline gives CDR1 SGHRS, CDR2 YFSETQ. The CDR3 consists of 16 residues. Germline trimming cut 7 bases from V and 3 bases from J; bases unmatched to any gene: 13. The CDR3 coding sequence is TGCGCCAGCGGGACTGGATGGGAGGGGTTCTACAATGAGCAGTTCTTC. Protein: CASGTGWEGFYNEQFF.

This clone was recorded only once. The rearrangement links TRBV7-3 to TRBJ1-1; 10 bases fit TRBD1. Germline loops: CDR1 SGHTA, CDR2 FQGTGA. This CDR3 contains 13 residues. V shed 5 bases and J 11 bases; nucleotides not matched to a gene: 8. The CDR3 DNA reads as TGTGCCAGCAGCCTGGACAGGGGGTTCTCTGCTTTCTTT. Residues: CASSLDRGFSAFF.

This sequence joins TRBV9 and TRBJ2-2, with D possibly TRBD1 on 7 matching bases. CDR1 is SGDLS and CDR2 is YYNGEE in the germline V gene. This CDR3 contains 15 residues. Trimming shortened V by 0 bases and J by 6 bases, and 12 bases separated the two germline ends. This chain's CDR3 is CASSVVQGTPGELFF. The CDR3 DNA reads TGTGCCAGCAGCGTAGTACAGGGGACTCCCGGGGAGCTGTTTTTT.

The chain recombines TRBV5-1 with TRBJ2-2, with 9 positions matching TRBD1. V shed 4 bases and J 7 bases; nucleotides not matched to a gene: 5. Germline CDR1 and CDR2: SGHRS and YFSETQ. The CDR3 has 14 residues. The CDR3 sequence is CASSRTGVGGELFF. CDR3 coding DNA: TGCGCCAGCAGCCGGACAGGGGTGGGCGGGGAGCTGTTTTTT. Supplemented by reference TRBV5-1 and TRBJ2-2, the full variable domain reads KAGVTQTPRYLIKTRGQQVTLSCSPISGHRSVSWYQQTPGQGLQFLFEYFSETQRNKGNFPGRFSGRQFSNSRSEMNVSTLELGDSALYLCASSRTGVGGELFFGEGSRLTVL.

The chain has TRBV11-2 and TRBJ2-2; D remains ambiguous. Germline CDR1 reads SGHAT; CDR2 reads FQNNGV. CDR3 length: 12 amino acids. Trimming removed 3 bases at V and 7 bases at J, with 6 bases between. The CDR3 region is CASSFFSGELFF. CDR3 nucleotide sequence: TGTGCCAGCAGCTTTTTCAGCGGGGAGCTGTTTTTT. Supplemented by reference TRBV11-2 and TRBJ2-2, the full variable domain reads EAGVAQSPRYKIIEKRQSVAFWCNPISGHATLYWYQQILGQGPKLLIQFQNNGVVDDSQLPKDRFSAERLKGVDSTLKIQPAKLEDSAVYLCASSFFSGELFFGEGSRLTVL.